The 12 T cell receptor beta chains below were found in one sample sequenced in a study of blood T cell repertoires in COVID-19. Sequencing used immunoSEQ multiplex PCR; TCRdb keeps in-frame clones, though not all of them. Of roughly 200,000 clones listed, nearly 90% are singletons. Sequencing input: PBMCs or T cells enriched from blood (not recorded which). The receptors shown here come from a woman in her thirties or forties with acute COVID-19.

The chain couples TRBV19 to TRBJ1-4; TRBD1 aligns across 7 bases. CDR1 LNHDA and CDR2 SQIVND come from the germline V gene (reference sequence). The CDR3 is 15 residues long. The V segment lost 6 bases and the J segment 7 bases; nucleotides outside the gene matches: 11. CDR3 loop: CASSPGTVYGEKLFF. CDR3 DNA sequence: TGTGCCAGTAGCCCCGGGACAGTATATGGTGAAAAACTGTTTTTT.

This chain connects TRBV19 to TRBJ1-2; TRBD1 is a possible D gene (5 bases). The V end was cut by 7 bases, the J end by 6 bases, with 15 bases between. The CDR3 consists of 13 residues. Germline-derived CDR1 and CDR2 are LNHDA and SQIVND (reference sequence). CDR3 residues: CASTPRDRDGYTF. The CDR3 coding sequence is TGTGCCAGTACCCCGAGAGACAGAGATGGCTACACCTTC.

The CDR3 coding sequence is TGTGCCAGCAGGGCAGCGGGGGGTACGACCGGGGAGCTGTTTTTT. Translated, it gives CASRAAGGTTGELFF. The V gene is TRBV7-9, the J gene TRBJ2-2, with 9 bases fitting TRBD2. The V gene end was trimmed by 6 bases and the J gene end by 5 bases; junction bases not matched to a gene: 7. Per the germline V gene, CDR1 is SEHNR and CDR2 is FQNEAQ (reference sequence). The CDR3 length is 15 residues.

The gene calls are TRBV9 and TRBJ2-1; a possible D gene is TRBD1 (5 bases). The germline V and J ends were trimmed by 4 bases and 4 bases, with 12 bases remaining between them. The V gene's germline CDR1 is SGDLS and CDR2 YYNGEE. This CDR3 region has 14 residues. CDR3 sequence reads: CASSTPPGYNEQFF. CDR3 DNA sequence: TGTGCCAGCAGCACCCCCCCAGGGTACAATGAGCAGTTCTTC.

In this sample, this clone turned up a few times. The chain combines TRBV7-3 with TRBJ1-1; D is possibly TRBD1 (5 bases). In germline, CDR1 is SGHTA, CDR2 FQGTGA. Trimming removed 3 bases at V and 3 bases at J, with 8 bases between. This CDR3 spans 13 amino acids. The CDR3 sequence is CASSLDIYTEAFF. The CDR3 DNA reads TGTGCCAGCAGCTTGGACATTTACACTGAAGCTTTCTTT.

The CDR3 sequence: CASSQESASGSSYEQYF. CDR3 sequence (DNA): TGTGCCAGCAGCCAAGAATCGGCTAGCGGGTCATCCTACGAGCAGTACTTC. This sequence joins TRBV7-2 and TRBJ2-7; TRBD2 aligns across 8 bases. CDR3 size: 17 residues. V shed 5 bases, J shed 1 base, and the junction held 13 bases outside the gene matches. Germline V gene sequence: CDR1 SGHTA, CDR2 FQGNSA.

The rearrangement joins TRBV7-9 to TRBJ1-4; no firm D call. The germline V gene encodes CDR1 SEHNR and CDR2 FQNEAQ (reference sequence). The CDR3 has 12 residues. With 5 bases removed from V and 7 bases from J, the gap between germline ends came to 8 bases. The CDR3 region is CASSPLGEKLFF. The DNA for the CDR3 is TGTGCCAGCAGCCCACTAGGTGAAAAACTGTTTTTT.

This clone was detected only once. This chain links TRBV5-8 with TRBJ1-1, with D uncertain. The V end lost 0 bases, the J end lost 8 bases, and 5 bases lay between the germline ends. Germline V CDR1 and CDR2: SGHTS, YDEGEE. CDR3 length: 11 residues. In DNA form, the CDR3 reads TGTGCCAGCAGCTTGGGGCAAGAAGCTTTCTTT. It encodes CASSLGQEAFF.

This clone was seen once. The chain recombines TRBV19 with TRBJ1-2; D may be TRBD1 (5 bases). The ends were cut back, 2 bases at V and 4 bases at J, with 17 bases in the middle. From germline, CDR1 is LNHDA and CDR2 SQIVND (reference sequence). The CDR3 sequence is 16 residues long. The CDR3 loop is CASSIPQGGKRYGYTF. DNA of the CDR3: TGTGCCAGTAGTATACCCCAGGGAGGGAAACGCTATGGCTACACCTTC.

J is TRBJ2-1 and V is TRBV5-6, with 10 bases fitting TRBD2. Germline trimming cut 3 bases from V and 4 bases from J; bases unmatched to any gene: 13. CDR1 is SGHDT and CDR2 is YYEEEE in the germline V gene. This CDR3 region has 18 residues. In DNA form, the CDR3 reads TGTGCCAGCAGCTACCAAGGCAGGGGGGGACTAGCGTACAATGAGCAGTTCTTC. It codes for CASSYQGRGGLAYNEQFF.

The chain carries TRBV29-1 and TRBJ2-7, with 9 nucleotides matching TRBD2. The CDR3 sequence is 14 residues long. With 4 bases clipped from V and 6 bases from J, the junction kept 10 bases outside the gene matches. Germline V lookup: CDR1 SQVTM, CDR2 ANQGSEA. This CDR3 is CSVVGRAGGLEQYF. The CDR3 DNA reads as TGCAGCGTTGTAGGACGGGCGGGGGGGCTCGAGCAGTACTTC.

The chain joins TRBV5-1 to TRBJ1-2, with TRBD1 as a possible D gene (5 bases). Between the trimmed V and J ends, which lost 0 bases and 10 bases, there was a span of 16 bases. The CDR3 loop spans 14 amino acids. Germline V gene data show CDR1 as SGHRS and CDR2 as YFSETQ. CDR3 sequence: CASSLGTRPLIYTF. In DNA, the CDR3 is TGCGCCAGCAGCTTGGGGACAAGGCCATTAATCTACACCTTC.